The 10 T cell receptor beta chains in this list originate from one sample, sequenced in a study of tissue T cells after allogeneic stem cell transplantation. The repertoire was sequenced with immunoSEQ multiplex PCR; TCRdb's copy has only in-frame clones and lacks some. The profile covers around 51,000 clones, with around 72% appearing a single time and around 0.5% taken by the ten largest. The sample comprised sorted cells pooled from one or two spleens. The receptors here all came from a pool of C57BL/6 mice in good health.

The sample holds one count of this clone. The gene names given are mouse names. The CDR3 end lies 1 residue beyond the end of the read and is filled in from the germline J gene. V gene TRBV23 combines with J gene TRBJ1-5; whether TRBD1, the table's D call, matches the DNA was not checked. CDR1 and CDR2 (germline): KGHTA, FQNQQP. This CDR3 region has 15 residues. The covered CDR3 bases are TGCTCCAGCAGTCCCCGGACATATAACAACCAGGCTCCGCTT. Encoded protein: CSSSPRTYNNQAPL. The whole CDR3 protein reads CSSSPRTYNNQAPLF.

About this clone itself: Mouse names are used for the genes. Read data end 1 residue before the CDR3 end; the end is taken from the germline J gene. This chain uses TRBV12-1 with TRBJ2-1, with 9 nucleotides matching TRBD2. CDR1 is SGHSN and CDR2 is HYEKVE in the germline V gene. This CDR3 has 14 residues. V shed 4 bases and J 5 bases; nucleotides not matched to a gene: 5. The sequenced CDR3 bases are TGTGCCAGCTCCCAGGACTGGGGAAATGCTGAGCAGTTC. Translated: CASSQDWGNAEQF. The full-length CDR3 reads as CASSQDWGNAEQFF.

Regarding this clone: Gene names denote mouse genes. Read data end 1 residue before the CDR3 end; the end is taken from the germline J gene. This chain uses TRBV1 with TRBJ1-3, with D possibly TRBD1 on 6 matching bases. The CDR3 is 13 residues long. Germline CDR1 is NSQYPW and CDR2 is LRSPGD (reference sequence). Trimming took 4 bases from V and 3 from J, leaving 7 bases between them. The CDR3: CTCSDRDGNTLYF. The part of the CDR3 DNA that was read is TGCACCTGCAGTGACAGGGATGGAAATACGCTCTAT.

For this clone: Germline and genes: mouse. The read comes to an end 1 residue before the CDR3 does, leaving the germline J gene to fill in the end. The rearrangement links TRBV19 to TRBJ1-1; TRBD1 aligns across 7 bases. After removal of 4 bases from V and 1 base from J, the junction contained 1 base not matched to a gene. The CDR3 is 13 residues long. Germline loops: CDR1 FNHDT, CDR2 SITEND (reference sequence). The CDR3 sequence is CASSRDRNTEVFF. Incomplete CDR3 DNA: TGTGCCAGCAGTCGGGACAGAAACACAGAAGTCTTC.

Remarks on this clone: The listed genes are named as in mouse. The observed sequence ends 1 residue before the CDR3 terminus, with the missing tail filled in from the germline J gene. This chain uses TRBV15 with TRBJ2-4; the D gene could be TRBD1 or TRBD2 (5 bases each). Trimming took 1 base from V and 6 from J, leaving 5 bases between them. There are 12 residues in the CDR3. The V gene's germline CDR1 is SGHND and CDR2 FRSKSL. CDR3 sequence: CASSLGGNTLYF. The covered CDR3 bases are TGTGCCAGCAGTTTAGGGGGGAACACCTTGTAC.

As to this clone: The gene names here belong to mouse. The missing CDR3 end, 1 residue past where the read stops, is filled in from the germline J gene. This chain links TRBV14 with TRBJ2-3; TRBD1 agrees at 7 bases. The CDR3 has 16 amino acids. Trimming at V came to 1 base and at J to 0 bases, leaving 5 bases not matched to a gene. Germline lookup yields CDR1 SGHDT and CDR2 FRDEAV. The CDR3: CASSFPGQYSAETLYF. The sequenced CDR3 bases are TGTGCCAGCAGTTTCCCGGGACAGTATAGTGCAGAAACGCTGTAT.

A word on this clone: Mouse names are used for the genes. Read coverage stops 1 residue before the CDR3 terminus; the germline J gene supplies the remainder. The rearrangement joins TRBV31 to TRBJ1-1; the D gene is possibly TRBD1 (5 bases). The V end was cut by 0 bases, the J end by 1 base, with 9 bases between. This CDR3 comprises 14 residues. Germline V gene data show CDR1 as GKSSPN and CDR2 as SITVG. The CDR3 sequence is CAWSLVQGNTEVFF. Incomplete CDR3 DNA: TGTGCCTGGAGTCTAGTCCAGGGGAACACAGAAGTCTTC.

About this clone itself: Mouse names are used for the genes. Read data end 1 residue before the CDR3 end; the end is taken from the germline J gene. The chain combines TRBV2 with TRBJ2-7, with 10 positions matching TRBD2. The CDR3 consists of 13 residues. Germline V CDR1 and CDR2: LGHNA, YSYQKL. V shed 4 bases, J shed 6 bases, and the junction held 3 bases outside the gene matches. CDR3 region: CASSPGGAREQYF. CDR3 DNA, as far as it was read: TGTGCCAGCAGCCCTGGGGGGGCGCGTGAACAGTAC.

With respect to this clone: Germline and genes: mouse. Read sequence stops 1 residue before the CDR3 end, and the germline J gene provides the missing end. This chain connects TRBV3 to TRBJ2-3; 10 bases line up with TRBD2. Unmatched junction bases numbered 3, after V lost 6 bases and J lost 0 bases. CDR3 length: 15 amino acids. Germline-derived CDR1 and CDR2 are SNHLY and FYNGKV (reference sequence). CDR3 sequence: CASSRLGGSAETLYF. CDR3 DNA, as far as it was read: TGTGCCAGCAGTCGACTGGGGGGTAGTGCAGAAACGCTGTAT.

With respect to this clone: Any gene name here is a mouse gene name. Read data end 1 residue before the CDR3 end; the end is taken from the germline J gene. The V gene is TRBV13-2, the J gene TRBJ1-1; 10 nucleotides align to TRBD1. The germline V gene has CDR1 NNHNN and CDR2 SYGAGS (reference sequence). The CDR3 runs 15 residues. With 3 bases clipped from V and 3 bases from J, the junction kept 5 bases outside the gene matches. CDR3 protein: CASGGVGTGDTEVFF. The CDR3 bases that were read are TGTGCCAGCGGTGGGGTAGGGACAGGGGACACAGAAGTCTTC.